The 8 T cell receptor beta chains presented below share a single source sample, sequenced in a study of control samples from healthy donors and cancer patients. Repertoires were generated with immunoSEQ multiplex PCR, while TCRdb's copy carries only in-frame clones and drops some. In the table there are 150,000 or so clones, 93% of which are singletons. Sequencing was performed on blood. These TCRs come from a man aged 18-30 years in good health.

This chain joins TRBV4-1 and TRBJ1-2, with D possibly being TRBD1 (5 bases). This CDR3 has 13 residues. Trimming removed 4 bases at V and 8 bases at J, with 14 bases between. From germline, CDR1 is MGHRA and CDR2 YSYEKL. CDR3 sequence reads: CASSPLPGVGYTF. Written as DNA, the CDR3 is TGCGCCAGCAGCCCCCTACCGGGGGTGGGCTACACCTTC.

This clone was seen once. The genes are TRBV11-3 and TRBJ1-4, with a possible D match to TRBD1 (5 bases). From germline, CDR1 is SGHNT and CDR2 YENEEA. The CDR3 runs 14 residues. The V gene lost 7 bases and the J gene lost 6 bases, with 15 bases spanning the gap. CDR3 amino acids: CASTLGARHEKLFF. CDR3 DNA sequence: TGTGCCAGCACTCTTGGGGCCAGGCATGAAAAACTGTTTTTT.

The CDR3 sequence is CASSKITGEQPQHF. Here the CDR3 DNA reads TGTGCCAGCAGTAAGATCACAGGGGAACAGCCCCAGCATTTT. V usage is TRBV6-5 and J usage is TRBJ1-5, with 7 bases identical to TRBD1. J was trimmed by 7 bases and V by 5 bases; bases with no gene match: 8. Looked up from germline, CDR1 is MNHEY and CDR2 is SVGAGI. There are 14 residues in the CDR3.

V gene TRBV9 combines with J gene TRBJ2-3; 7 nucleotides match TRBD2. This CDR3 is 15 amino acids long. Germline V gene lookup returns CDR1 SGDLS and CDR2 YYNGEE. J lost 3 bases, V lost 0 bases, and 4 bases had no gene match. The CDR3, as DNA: TGTGCCAGCAGCGTAGTAGGCGGGGGTACAGATACGCAGTATTTT. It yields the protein CASSVVGGGTDTQYF.

CDR3 DNA sequence: TGCAGCGTTGGGGCAGGGAGCAATCAGCCCCAGCATTTT. Its protein product is CSVGAGSNQPQHF. The J gene is TRBJ1-5, the V gene TRBV29-1, with TRBD1 as a possible D gene (5 bases). This CDR3 has 13 residues. The germline V gene encodes CDR1 SQVTM and CDR2 ANQGSEA. Trimming removed 4 bases from V and 1 base from J, with 8 bases in between.

The CDR3 DNA follows: TGTGCCAGCAGTGACCCAGCTAGGCCACCCCTCCACTTT. Encoded protein: CASSDPARPPLHF. The chain recombines TRBV6-4 with TRBJ1-6; D is unresolved. This CDR3 comprises 13 residues. The germline V and J ends were trimmed by 2 bases and 11 bases, with 10 bases remaining between them. Germline values: CDR1 MRHNA, CDR2 SNTAGT.

CDR3 in DNA: TGTGCCAGCAGCTTGCAGAGCGGCTACACCTTC. Encoded protein: CASSLQSGYTF. The V call is TRBV5-6, the J call TRBJ1-2; no reliable D call. CDR1 SGHDT and CDR2 YYEEEE come from the germline V gene. Trimming took 1 base from V and 8 from J, leaving 6 bases between them. The CDR3 consists of 11 residues.

CDR3: CASSYSNRLNTEAFF. The CDR3 DNA follows: TGTGCCAGCAGTTACTCGAACAGGCTGAACACTGAAGCTTTCTTT. The chain joins TRBV6-5 to TRBJ1-1; a weak D match, TRBD1 (5 bases). CDR1 and CDR2 (germline): MNHEY, SVGAGI. This CDR3 contains 15 residues. V was shortened by 0 bases and J by 0 bases, with 8 bases between the two germline ends.